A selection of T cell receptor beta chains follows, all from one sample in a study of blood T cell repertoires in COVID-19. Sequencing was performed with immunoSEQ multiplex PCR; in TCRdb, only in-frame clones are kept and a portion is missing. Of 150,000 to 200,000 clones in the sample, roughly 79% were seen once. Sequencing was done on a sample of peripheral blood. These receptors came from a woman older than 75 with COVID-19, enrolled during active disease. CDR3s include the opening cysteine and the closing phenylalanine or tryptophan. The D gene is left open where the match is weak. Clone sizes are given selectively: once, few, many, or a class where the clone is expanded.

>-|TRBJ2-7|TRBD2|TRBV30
TGTGCCTGGAGTGTAGCGGGGGTTACCTACGAGCAGTACTTC
CAWSVAGVTYEQYF
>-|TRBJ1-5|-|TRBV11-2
TGTGCCAGCAGCTATACAGGTAGCAATCAGCCCCAGCATTTT
CASSYTGSNQPQHF
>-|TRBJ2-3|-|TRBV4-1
TGCGCCAGCAGCCAAGGATTAGGGACTCAAACCACAGATACGCAGTATTTT
CASSQGLGTQTTDTQYF
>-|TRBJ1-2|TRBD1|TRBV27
TGTGCCAGCAGTCTCCTGGACAGGGGGCGTAACTATGGCTACACCTTC
CASSLLDRGRNYGYTF
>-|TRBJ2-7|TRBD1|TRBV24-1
TGTGCCACCAGTGATTTGCGAGAGGGACAGGGGGTTTACGAGCAGTACTTC
CATSDLREGQGVYEQYF
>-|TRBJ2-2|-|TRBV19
TGTGCCAGTAGTGGGACTCGGGACACCGGGGAGCTGTTTTTT
CASSGTRDTGELFF
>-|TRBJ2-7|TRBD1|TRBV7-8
TGTGCCAGCAGCTTTACCCGGACAGGGGATACCTACGAGCAGTACTTC
CASSFTRTGDTYEQYF
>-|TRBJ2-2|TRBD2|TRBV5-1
TGCGCCAGCAGCTCGACTAGCGGGACGAACACCGGGGAGCTGTTTTTT
CASSSTSGTNTGELFF
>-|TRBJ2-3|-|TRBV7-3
TGTGCCAGCAGCTTAACCAGGGAGGCAGCAGATACGCAGTATTTT
CASSLTREAADTQYF
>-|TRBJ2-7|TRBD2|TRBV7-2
TGTGCCAGCAGTCCCGGGACTAGCGGGCCATCCTACGAGCAGTACTTC
CASSPGTSGPSYEQYF
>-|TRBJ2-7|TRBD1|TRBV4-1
TGCGCCAGCAGCCAAGAGGGTTGGGGACAGGGGTCCCCTTGGGAGCAGTACTTC
CASSQEGWGQGSPWEQYF
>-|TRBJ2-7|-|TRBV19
TGTGCCAGTAGTATATCGACTGGGTTTGGGCAGTACTTC
CASSISTGFGQYF
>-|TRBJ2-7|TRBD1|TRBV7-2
TGTGCCAGCAGCGCCTACAGGGGGAGCTCCTACGAGCAGTACTTC
CASSAYRGSSYEQYF
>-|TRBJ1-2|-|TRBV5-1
TGCGCCAGCAGCTTTGACTTCTCCTATGGCTACACCTTC
CASSFDFSYGYTF
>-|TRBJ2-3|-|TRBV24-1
TGTGCCACCAGTGATTTCTTAGCGGATGGCACAGATACGCAGTATTTT
CATSDFLADGTDTQYF
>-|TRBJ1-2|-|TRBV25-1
TGTGCCAGCACCGGGGGAGGGACAACCTATGGCTACACCTTC
CASTGGGTTYGYTF
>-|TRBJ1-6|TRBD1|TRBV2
TGTGCCAGCACTAGGGACAGGGTTAATTCACCCCTCCACTTT
CASTRDRVNSPLHF
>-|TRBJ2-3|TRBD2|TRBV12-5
TGTGCTAGTGGTCTGGGACTAGCGGGGGGGATAGCAGATACGCAGTATTTT
CASGLGLAGGIADTQYF
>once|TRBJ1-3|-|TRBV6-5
TGTGCCAGCAGCAGATCTGGAAACACCATATATTTT
CASSRSGNTIYF
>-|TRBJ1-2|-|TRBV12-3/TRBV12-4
TGTGCCAGCAGTCCCGTACTCGGGGGCTACACCTTC
CASSPVLGGYTF
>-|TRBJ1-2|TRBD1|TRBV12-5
TGTGCTAGTGCCCAGACAGGGGGTCTTACTAACTATGGCTACACCTTC
CASAQTGGLTNYGYTF
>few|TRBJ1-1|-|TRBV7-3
TGTGCCAGCAGCCTCGCGGGAGGGGCCGGAACTGAAGCTTTCTTT
CASSLAGGAGTEAFF
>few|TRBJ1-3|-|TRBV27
TGTGCCAGCAGCAGTGGGGGGGCGCCTGGAAACACCATATATTTT
CASSSGGAPGNTIYF
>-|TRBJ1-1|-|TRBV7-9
TGTGCCAGCAGCTCTGACCTAATAGGGGTCACTGAAGCTTTCTTT
CASSSDLIGVTEAFF
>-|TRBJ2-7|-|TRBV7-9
TGTGCCAGCAGCTTAGCTGACAGGAACGGATACTTC
CASSLADRNGYF
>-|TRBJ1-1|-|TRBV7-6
TGTGCCAGCAGCTTAGATGGCTGGGCAGGGGTGAGGACGTACACTGAAGCTTTCTTT
CASSLDGWAGVRTYTEAFF
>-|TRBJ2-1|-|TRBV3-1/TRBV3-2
TGTGCCAGCAGCCAGTATCTGGCATACAATGAGCAGTTCTTC
CASSQYLAYNEQFF
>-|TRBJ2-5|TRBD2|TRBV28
TGTGCCACCGGACTAGCGGGAGGGTATCGAGAGACCCAGTACTTC
CATGLAGGYRETQYF
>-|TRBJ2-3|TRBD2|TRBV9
TGTGCCAGCAGCGTAGGTCTTAGGACTAGCGGGAGGGGCACAGATACGCAGTATTTT
CASSVGLRTSGRGTDTQYF
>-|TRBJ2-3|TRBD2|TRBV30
TGTGCCTGGAGTCCCACTAGCGGGGGCACAGATACGCAGTATTTT
CAWSPTSGGTDTQYF
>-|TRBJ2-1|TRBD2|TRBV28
TGTGCCAGCAGTTTATTCCCTAGCGGGAGCGGTTTCAATGAGCAGTTCTTC
CASSLFPSGSGFNEQFF
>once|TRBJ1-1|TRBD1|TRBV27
TGTGCCAGCAGTTCGGACAGGACACGAGTAGGCGAAGCTTTCTTT
CASSSDRTRVGEAFF
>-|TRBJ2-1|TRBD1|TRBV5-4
TGTGCCAGCAGCGAACTGGGGACAGGGCCTTACAATGAGCAGTTCTTC
CASSELGTGPYNEQFF
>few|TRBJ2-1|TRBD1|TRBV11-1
TGTGCCAGCAGCTTAGCGGGACAGGGGGCGCAAAATGAGCAGTTCTTC
CASSLAGQGAQNEQFF
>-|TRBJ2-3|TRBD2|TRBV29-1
TGCAGCGTCCCTAGCGGGGATACGCAGTATTTT
CSVPSGDTQYF
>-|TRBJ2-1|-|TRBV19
TGTGCCAGTAGAAAACAGGATTCCTACAATGAGCAGTTCTTC
CASRKQDSYNEQFF
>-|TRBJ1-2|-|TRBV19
TGTGCCACCGATCGAGGTAACGGCTACACCTTC
CATDRGNGYTF
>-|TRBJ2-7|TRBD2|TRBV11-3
TGTGCCAGCAGCGAGGGAGGGATTTTCTACGAGCAGTACTTC
CASSEGGIFYEQYF
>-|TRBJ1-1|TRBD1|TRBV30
TGTGCCTGGACCACTACCGTGGGGACAGGGGTTTTCTTT
CAWTTTVGTGVFF
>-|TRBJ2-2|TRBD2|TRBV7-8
TGTGCCAGCAGCATAAGACTAGCGGGAGCCGGGGAGCTGTTTTTT
CASSIRLAGAGELFF
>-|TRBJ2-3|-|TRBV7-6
TGTGCCAGCAGCTTAATCCTGACAGGCGGAGCAGATACGCAGTATTTT
CASSLILTGGADTQYF
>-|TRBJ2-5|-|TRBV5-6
TGTGCCAGCAGCCGTCGAGAGGTGGAAAAGACCCAGTACTTC
CASSRREVEKTQYF
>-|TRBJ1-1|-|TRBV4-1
TGCGCCAGCAGCCAGACCCCAAGGCCGGGTGCAACTGAAGCTTTCTTT
CASSQTPRPGATEAFF
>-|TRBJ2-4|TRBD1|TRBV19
TGTGCCAGTAGTGCAATTACAGGGGGCTCGGACATTCAGTACTTC
CASSAITGGSDIQYF
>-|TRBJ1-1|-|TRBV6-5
TGTGCCAGCAGGGGACTCTCGAACACTGAAGCTTTCTTT
CASRGLSNTEAFF
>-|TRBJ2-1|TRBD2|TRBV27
TGTGCCAGCAGTTTGTCTAGCGGGAGAGCCTACAATGAGCAGTTCTTC
CASSLSSGRAYNEQFF
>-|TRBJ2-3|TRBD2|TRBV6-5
TGTGCCAGCAGCCCCTGGACTAGCGGGGCAGATACGCAGTATTTT
CASSPWTSGADTQYF
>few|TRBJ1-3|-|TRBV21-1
TGTGCCAGTTCCCTACAGGGGACCTCTGGAAACACCATATATTTT
CASSLQGTSGNTIYF
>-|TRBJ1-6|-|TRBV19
TGTGCCAGTAGTGGGGACATCACAACCTATAATTCACCCCTCCACTTT
CASSGDITTYNSPLHF
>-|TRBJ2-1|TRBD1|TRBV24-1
TGTGCCACCAGTGATATTCAGGGGGATTTCAATGAGCAGTTCTTC
CATSDIQGDFNEQFF
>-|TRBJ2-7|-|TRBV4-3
TGCGCCAGCAGCCAAGCCGCGGACAGTAAGTACGAGCAGTACTTC
CASSQAADSKYEQYF
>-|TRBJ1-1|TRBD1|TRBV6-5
TGTGCCAGCAGTTACCGGGACAGCCGTGAAGCTTTCTTT
CASSYRDSREAFF
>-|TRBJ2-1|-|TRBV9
TGTGCCAGCAGCCCTACGGGACAATACAATGAGCAGTTCTTC
CASSPTGQYNEQFF
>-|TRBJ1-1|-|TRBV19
TGTGCCAGTAGTATGGGGGGGAACACTGAAGCTTTCTTT
CASSMGGNTEAFF
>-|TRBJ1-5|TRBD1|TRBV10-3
TGTGCCATCAGGGGGACAGGGATGAGTAGCAATCAGCCCCAGCATTTT
CAIRGTGMSSNQPQHF
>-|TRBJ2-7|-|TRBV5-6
TGTGCCAGCAGCTTGGTTCAGGCCCGCTATGAGGAGCAGTACTTC
CASSLVQARYEEQYF